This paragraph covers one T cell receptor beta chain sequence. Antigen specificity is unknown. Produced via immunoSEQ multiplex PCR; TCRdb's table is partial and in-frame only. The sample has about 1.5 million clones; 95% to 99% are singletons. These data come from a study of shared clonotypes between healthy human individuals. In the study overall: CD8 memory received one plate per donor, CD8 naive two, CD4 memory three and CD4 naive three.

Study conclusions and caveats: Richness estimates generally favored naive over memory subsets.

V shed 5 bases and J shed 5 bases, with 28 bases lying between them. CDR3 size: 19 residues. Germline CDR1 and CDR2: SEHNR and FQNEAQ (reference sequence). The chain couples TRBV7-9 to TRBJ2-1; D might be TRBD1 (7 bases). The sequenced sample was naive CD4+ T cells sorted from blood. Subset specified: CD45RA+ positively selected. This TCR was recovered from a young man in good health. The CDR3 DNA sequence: TGTGCCAGCAGCAACAACCCCTGGGTAGGAGGGGGCGAACACAATGAGCAGTTCTTC. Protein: CASSNNPWVGGGEHNEQFF.